Reported below is one TCR beta chain. Germline lookup yields CDR1 MNHEY and CDR2 SMNVEV (reference sequence). The CDR3 is 18 residues long. V was clipped by 5 bases and J by 0 bases; unmatched bases: 13. This specimen belongs to a study of blood T cell repertoires in COVID-19. Study details: The analysed material was cDNA or gDNA that came from T cells, B-cell-depleted T cells, or PBMCs.

Participant reports of clinical history set cohort assignment. Profiling relied on immunoSEQ multiplex PCR, and the TCRdb table lists in-frame clones only, not all of them. The sample has 200,000 to 250,000 clones; roughly 85% are singletons. The TCR comes from a middle-aged man who had recovered from COVID-19. The chain employs TRBV27 and TRBJ2-7; 10 bases match TRBD2. The material sequenced was PBMCs or T cells enriched from blood (not recorded which). The CDR3 DNA is TGTGCCAGCAGTCCGAATAGTCCGGGACTAGCGTTCTCCTACGAGCAGTACTTC. Protein product: CASSPNSPGLAFSYEQYF.